This TCR beta chain was recovered during a study of blood T cell repertoires in COVID-19. The wider study: The United States, Italy and Spain provided the acute and convalescent COVID-19 samples. T cells, B-cell-depleted T cells, or PBMCs provided the cDNA or gDNA that served as material.

CDR1 is SGHRS and CDR2 is YFSETQ in the germline V gene. J was trimmed by 6 bases and V by 7 bases; bases with no gene match: 11. The CDR3 spans 14 residues. In the original processing: By means of reference gene primer amplification, nucleated cell counts were estimated. Data came from immunoSEQ multiplex PCR; TCRdb stores just in-frame clones and leaves some out. The DNA was the basis for D and trimming; V, J and clone size are from that table. Here the sample spans 65,000 to 70,000 clones, roughly 85% being singletons. Sequences were obtained from peripheral blood. The chain employs TRBV5-1 and TRBJ1-2, with 8 nucleotides matching TRBD1. The TCR comes from a woman aged 80 or over with acute or convalescent COVID-19. CDR3 coding DNA: TGCGCCAGCCGCACCTCGACAGGGGAGAATGGCTACACCTTC. Translated, it gives CASRTSTGENGYTF.